This T cell receptor beta chain comes out of a study of blood T cell repertoires in COVID-19. Study information: There were acute and convalescent COVID-19 samples, and they came from the United States, Italy and Spain. T cells, B-cell-depleted T cells, or PBMCs provided the cDNA or gDNA that served as material.

The repertoire was sequenced with immunoSEQ multiplex PCR; TCRdb's copy has only in-frame clones and lacks some. In the table there are 130,000 to 150,000 clones, roughly 80% of which are singletons. This CDR3 has 15 amino acids. V shed 5 bases and J 5 bases; nucleotides not matched to a gene: 11. Per germline, CDR1 SEHNR and CDR2 FQNEAQ (reference sequence). Sample: peripheral blood. This sequence was found in a woman of 80 years or more in a cohort sampled during active or convalescent COVID-19. V usage is TRBV7-9 and J usage is TRBJ2-5; 7 nucleotides line up with TRBD2. Written as DNA, the CDR3 is TGTGCCAGCAGCCGCGGGGGAGTGTTATTCGAGACCCAGTACTTC. It specifies CASSRGGVLFETQYF.